Below, 25 T cell receptor beta chains from the same sample are listed, as sequenced in a study of T cell responses to AZD1222 COVID-19 vaccine (dated by TCRdb to 2020 to 2022). Receptor amplification or capture employed the immunoSEQ multiplex PCR assay. In its TCRdb copy, this immuneACCESS table keeps in-frame sequences only and misses some clones. Where compared with another copy, unresolved V genes explain less than half of these, and the others have no known cause. The table for this sample lists some 81,000 clones; just over 85% of them were counted only once. More than 5% of the sample goes to the ten largest clones. Reading the label with the study, this specimen's time point is: about 28 days (+/-7) after the second vaccine dose. Specimen: peripheral blood, collected 28 days after the second AZD1222 dose. These TCRs come from an adult who received the AZD1222 COVID-19 vaccine.

The gene calls are TRBV10-2 and TRBJ2-1, with D perhaps TRBD2 (6 bases). The germline V gene has CDR1 WSHSY and CDR2 SAAADI. The CDR3 length is 14 residues. Trimming took off 7 bases at V and 4 bases at J, with 14 bases between the two ends. The CDR3 nucleotides are TGCGCCAGCACCTTAAGCGGGCCTTACAATGAGCAGTTCTTC. It is translated as CASTLSGPYNEQFF.

This clone has just a few counts. The chain employs TRBV5-1 and TRBJ1-2; D not resolved. Germline V lookup: CDR1 SGHRS, CDR2 YFSETQ. V was cut by 0 bases and J by 8 bases, with 14 bases left in between. This CDR3 region has 14 residues. The CDR3 nucleotides are TGCGCCAGCAGCTTGGGGGAACCCTTTCCGGGCTACACCTTC. Translating gives CASSLGEPFPGYTF.

V and J are TRBV29-1 and TRBJ2-7; tentative D call: TRBD1 (5 bases). V lost 5 bases and J lost 5, with 16 bases in between. The CDR3 contains 13 residues. Germline loops: CDR1 SQVTM, CDR2 ANQGSEA. The CDR3 sequence: CSVNTIPRDEQYF. CDR3 nucleotide sequence: TGCAGCGTTAACACTATCCCCAGGGACGAGCAGTACTTC.

With respect to this clone: The identical CDR3 is also encoded by other nucleotide sequences in the sample. This chain links TRBV28 with TRBJ2-3; no firm D call. The CDR3 has 12 residues. Trimming stripped 3 bases from V and 3 bases from J, with 4 bases between. Per the germline V gene, CDR1 is MDHEN and CDR2 is SYDVKM. CDR3 residues: CASSLSTDTQYF. The DNA of the CDR3 is TGTGCCAGCAGTTTGAGTACAGATACGCAGTATTTT.

This clone was counted once. This chain uses TRBV6-2 or TRBV6-3 with TRBJ1-5, with D possibly TRBD1 on 6 matching bases. V was pared by 4 bases and J by 5 bases, with 18 bases between. In germline, CDR1 is MNHEY, CDR2 SVGEGT. This CDR3 region has 16 residues. The CDR3 sequence is CASSSYGRRGDQPQHF. CDR3 coding DNA: TGTGCCAGCAGTTCTTATGGGAGGAGGGGGGATCAGCCCCAGCATTTT.

V and J are TRBV9 and TRBJ2-7; 7 bases match TRBD1. Germline V gives CDR1 SGDLS, CDR2 YYNGEE. The CDR3 is 16 residues long. V gave up 4 bases and J gave up 4 bases; unmatched junction bases: 14. CDR3 loop: CASSRRGGMGLYEQYF. CDR3 in DNA: TGTGCCAGCAGCCGGCGAGGGGGCATGGGCCTGTACGAGCAGTACTTC.

This rearrangement joins TRBV27 to TRBJ1-6; TRBD1 agrees at 8 bases. Per the germline V gene, CDR1 is MNHEY and CDR2 is SMNVEV (reference sequence). The CDR3 has 16 amino acids. V dropped 4 bases and J dropped 4; count of bases not matched to a gene: 6. Here the CDR3 reads CASSWAGGAYNSPLHF. CDR3 DNA: TGTGCCAGCAGTTGGGCAGGGGGCGCTTATAATTCACCCCTCCACTTT.

V usage is TRBV9 and J usage is TRBJ2-7; TRBD2 matches 14 bases. The CDR3 totals 19 residues. CDR1 and CDR2 (germline): SGDLS, YYNGEE. The ends lost 0 bases at V and 0 bases at J; junction bases unmatched: 8. The CDR3 DNA reads as TGTGCCAGCAGCGTAGCTACAGGGACTAGCGGGAGTCCCTCCTACGAGCAGTACTTC. This codes for CASSVATGTSGSPSYEQYF.

V and J are TRBV7-9 and TRBJ1-2; 8 nucleotides align to TRBD1. From germline, CDR1 is SEHNR and CDR2 FQNEAQ (reference sequence). There are 13 residues in the CDR3. Germline trimming cut 7 bases from V and 2 bases from J; bases unmatched to any gene: 3. The CDR3 DNA is TGTGCCAGCATCACAGGGGGGAACTATGGCTACACCTTC. Translated, it gives CASITGGNYGYTF.

The rearrangement joins TRBV2 to TRBJ2-3; D unclear. CDR1 is SNHLY, CDR2 FYNNEI, per germline. This CDR3 spans 14 amino acids. Trimming took off 10 bases at V and 4 bases at J, with 18 bases between the two ends. CDR3 coding DNA: TGTGCCATTCCAAGGGTGCTAGAGTCAGATACGCAGTATTTT. As protein: CAIPRVLESDTQYF.

V and J are TRBV13 and TRBJ2-1; D assignment may be TRBD1 or TRBD2 (5 bases each). V gave up 5 bases and J gave up 4 bases, with 12 bases separating them. Germline assignment: CDR1 PRHDT and CDR2 FYEKMQ (reference sequence). The CDR3 totals 14 residues. The CDR3 sequence: CASSHTRGYNEQFF. For the CDR3, the DNA is TGTGCCAGCAGCCACACTAGGGGATACAATGAGCAGTTCTTC.

The rearrangement uses TRBV5-4 and TRBJ1-2; TRBD1 matches at 9 bases. CDR1 is SGHNT, CDR2 YYREEE, per germline (reference sequence). The V gene end was trimmed by 3 bases and the J gene end by 5 bases; junction bases not matched to a gene: 5. The CDR3 runs 14 residues. The CDR3 protein is CASSSRTGAYGYTF. DNA for the CDR3: TGTGCCAGCAGCTCTAGGACAGGGGCATATGGCTACACCTTC.

The rearrangement uses TRBV10-3 and TRBJ1-1, with D possibly TRBD1 on 6 matching bases. Deletions cut 2 bases from V and 0 bases from J, with 10 bases between. Per the germline V gene, CDR1 is ENHRY and CDR2 is SYGVKD. The CDR3 spans 15 residues. This CDR3 is CAISEGGRVNTEAFF. DNA of the CDR3: TGTGCCATCAGTGAGGGGGGGCGGGTGAACACTGAAGCTTTCTTT.

The genes are TRBV9 and TRBJ2-5; 9 bases line up with TRBD2. The V and J ends lost 3 bases and 5 bases, in that order; junction bases with no gene match: 5. The CDR3 has 14 amino acids. CDR1 and CDR2 from the germline V gene are SGDLS and YYNGEE. This chain's CDR3 is CASSATGTSETQYF. The CDR3 DNA reads TGTGCCAGCAGCGCCACCGGGACTAGCGAGACCCAGTACTTC.

This chain uses TRBV14 with TRBJ2-1; the D gene is possibly TRBD2 (11 bases). The CDR3 has 20 amino acids. CDR1 is SGHDN and CDR2 is FVKESK in the germline V gene. V was clipped by 4 bases and J by 9 bases, with 34 bases between them. CDR3 in DNA: TGTGCCAGCAGCCTTCGGGACAGGGGATGGGGACTAGCGGATTACGGTGAGCAGTTCTTC. It is translated as CASSLRDRGWGLADYGEQFF.

The chain carries TRBV13 and TRBJ1-5; D remains ambiguous. The germline V and J ends were trimmed by 5 bases and 11 bases, with 16 bases remaining between them. The CDR3 has 13 residues. Germline assignment: CDR1 PRHDT and CDR2 FYEKMQ (reference sequence). DNA of the CDR3: TGTGCCAGCAGCCGCGAAAGAGGCGGGTCCCAGCATTTT. Its protein product is CASSRERGGSQHF. Full variable domain (outside the CDR3, taken from reference TRBV13 and TRBJ1-5): AAGVIQSPRHLIKEKRETATLKCYPIPRHDTVYWYQQGPGQDPQFLISFYEKMQSDKGSIPDRFSAQQFSDYHSELNMSSLELGDSALYFCASSRERGGSQHFGDGTRLSIL.

This rearrangement joins TRBV7-8 to TRBJ2-7, with a possible D match to TRBD2 (5 bases). Germline CDR1 is SGHVS and CDR2 is FQNEAQ. Trimming pared 1 base from V and 4 bases from J, leaving 11 bases between. This CDR3 comprises 14 residues. The CDR3 DNA follows: TGTGCCAGCAGCTTAGAGAGGGTTCCTTACGAGCAGTACTTC. Amino acids: CASSLERVPYEQYF.

The chain is built from TRBV28 and TRBJ2-6; 11 nucleotides align to TRBD1. This CDR3 is 17 amino acids long. V gave up 5 bases and J gave up 3 bases; unmatched junction bases: 6. Germline CDR1 reads MDHEN; CDR2 reads SYDVKM. The CDR3: CASSPGQGASGANVLTF. The CDR3 nucleotides are TGTGCCAGCAGTCCCGGACAGGGGGCAAGTGGGGCCAACGTCCTGACTTTC.

The V gene is TRBV5-1, the J gene TRBJ2-7, with no clear D. This CDR3 contains 15 residues. CDR1 SGHRS and CDR2 YFSETQ come from the germline V gene. With 1 base removed from V and 6 bases from J, the gap between germline ends came to 17 bases. The DNA for the CDR3 is TGCGCCAGCAGCTTGACGGCAGGACCTACCGGCGAGCAGTACTTC. It encodes CASSLTAGPTGEQYF.

The V and J genes are TRBV10-2 and TRBJ2-7; 9 bases are shared with TRBD1. The CDR3 spans 13 residues. The V and J ends lost 8 bases and 4 bases, in that order; junction bases with no gene match: 6. The germline V gene has CDR1 WSHSY and CDR2 SAAADI. The CDR3 protein is CASEGQGSYEQYF. CDR3 bases: TGCGCCAGCGAGGGACAGGGTTCTTACGAGCAGTACTTC.

This chain's CDR3 is CASSARGVGETQYF. In DNA form, the CDR3 reads TGTGCCAGCAGCGCCCGTGGGGTCGGAGAGACCCAGTACTTC. This chain uses TRBV7-2 with TRBJ2-5, with no clear D. Germline CDR1 is SGHTA and CDR2 is FQGNSA. Trimming pared 5 bases from V and 4 bases from J, leaving 14 bases between. The CDR3 covers 14 residues.

The chain carries TRBV28 and TRBJ2-7; D uncertain. V was clipped by 5 bases and J by 3 bases, with 11 bases between them. Germline V lookup: CDR1 MDHEN, CDR2 SYDVKM. CDR3 length: 13 residues. DNA of the CDR3: TGTGCCAGCAGTCCCGGGCCTTACTACGAGCAGTACTTC. Its protein is CASSPGPYYEQYF.

The rearrangement links TRBV4-3 to TRBJ2-3; 12 positions agree with TRBD2. The V gene end was trimmed by 2 bases and the J gene end by 7 bases; junction bases not matched to a gene: 7. In germline, CDR1 is LGHNA, CDR2 YSLEER. The CDR3 runs 16 residues. In DNA, the CDR3 is TGCGCCAGCAGCCAATACCTAGCGGGAGGGCCTAATACGCAGTATTTT. Amino acid sequence: CASSQYLAGGPNTQYF.

This clone was found once. The chain recombines TRBV14 with TRBJ2-2; D not certain. The V end was cut by 5 bases, the J end by 7 bases, with 11 bases between. The CDR3 contains 13 residues. CDR1 is SGHDN, CDR2 FVKESK, per germline. For the CDR3, the DNA is TGTGCCAGCAGCTCGCGTCAGGTCGGGGAGCTGTTTTTT. It yields the protein CASSSRQVGELFF.

This chain uses TRBV5-4 with TRBJ2-2; D call uncertain. Germline values: CDR1 SGHNT, CDR2 YYREEE (reference sequence). The CDR3 is made up of 14 amino acids. V was pared by 0 bases and J by 6 bases, with 9 bases between. The CDR3 DNA reads as TGTGCCAGCAGCTTGGCATTAGCAGCCGGGGAGCTGTTTTTT. This gives the protein CASSLALAAGELFF.